Below, 28 T cell receptor beta chains from the same sample are listed, as sequenced in a study of OX40 agonist ivuxolimab in advanced cancers. Assay used: immunoSEQ multiplex PCR; TCRdb lists only in-frame clones, some missing. The sample holds fewer than 30,000 clones; around 87% are singletons and the top ten take about a fifth. Sample: CD4+ or CD8+ T cells sorted from blood, taken in a trial of the OX40 agonist ivuxolimab. The receptors originated from an adult with an advanced solid tumor such as melanoma, head and neck, liver or kidney cancer.

The chain recombines TRBV5-6 with TRBJ2-1, with D maybe TRBD2 (6 bases). Looked up from germline, CDR1 is SGHDT and CDR2 is YYEEEE. V gave up 4 bases and J gave up 5 bases, with 13 bases separating them. CDR3 length: 14 residues. CDR3 DNA: TGTGCCAGCAGCCCCGGACTAAGTAACAATGAGCAGTTCTTC. Protein: CASSPGLSNNEQFF.

The chain carries TRBV4-1 and TRBJ2-5; 10 nucleotides match TRBD1. The trim removed 0 bases at V and 5 bases at J, leaving 15 bases unmatched. This CDR3 comprises 19 residues. Germline V gene data show CDR1 as MGHRA and CDR2 as YSYEKL. Here the CDR3 DNA reads TGCGCCAGCAGCCAAGAAGGTGGGAAAGTGGCGGGACAGGGGGAGACCCAGTACTTC. Translated: CASSQEGGKVAGQGETQYF.

As to this clone: Other DNA sequences in the same sample also yield this CDR3. This chain links TRBV13 with TRBJ2-5; 8 nucleotides line up with TRBD2. Germline V CDR1 and CDR2: PRHDT, FYEKMQ (reference sequence). The CDR3 totals 14 residues. The V segment lost 8 bases and the J segment 5 bases; nucleotides outside the gene matches: 10. In DNA, the CDR3 is TGTGCCAGCGCGGGAGGCCCGGTTGAGGAGACCCAGTACTTC. Translating it yields CASAGGPVEETQYF.

This chain links TRBV4-1 with TRBJ2-7; 8 positions match TRBD1. Germline V CDR1 and CDR2: MGHRA, YSYEKL. V lost 1 base to trimming and J lost 4 bases; unmatched junction nucleotides: 6. The CDR3 has 15 amino acids. The CDR3, as DNA: TGCGCCAGCAGCCAAGTGGCACAGGGGGGTTACGAGCAGTACTTC. This translates into CASSQVAQGGYEQYF.

V and J are TRBV27 and TRBJ2-1; D ambiguous. V dropped 3 bases and J dropped 5 bases, with 8 bases sitting between them. This CDR3 has 13 residues. The germline gives CDR1 MNHEY, CDR2 SMNVEV (reference sequence). DNA for the CDR3: TGTGCCAGCAGTTTCGGCGGTGACAATGAGCAGTTCTTC. Amino acids: CASSFGGDNEQFF.

This chain links TRBV13 with TRBJ2-1; 9 bases map to TRBD1. This CDR3 is 15 amino acids long. CDR1 and CDR2 (germline): PRHDT, FYEKMQ (reference sequence). J lost 4 bases, V lost 3 bases, and 4 bases had no gene match. The DNA of the CDR3 is TGTGCCAGCAGCTTGGGACAGGGAACATACAATGAGCAGTTCTTC. It specifies CASSLGQGTYNEQFF.

This clone has only one observation. The genes are TRBV5-5 and TRBJ1-1; perhaps TRBD1 as D (5 bases). The germline V gene encodes CDR1 SGHKS and CDR2 YYEKEE (reference sequence). The CDR3 totals 13 residues. V was shortened by 2 bases and J by 6 bases, with 11 bases between the two germline ends. Here the CDR3 reads CASSFGGASEAFF. DNA of the CDR3: TGTGCCAGCAGCTTTGGTGGGGCCTCTGAAGCTTTCTTT.

This clone has a single count. The chain is built from TRBV30 and TRBJ2-7; 7 bases agree with TRBD1. Trimming took 2 bases from V and 4 from J; bases not matched to a gene: 2. In germline, CDR1 is GTSNPN, CDR2 SVGIG (reference sequence). This CDR3 region has 12 residues. The CDR3, as DNA: TGTGCCTGGAGTTTACAGGGGTACGAGCAGTACTTC. It yields the protein CAWSLQGYEQYF.

This clone was detected once. The chain recombines TRBV7-3 with TRBJ2-5, with TRBD2 identical over 7 bases. J lost 4 bases, V lost 2 bases, and 7 bases had no gene match. CDR1 and CDR2 from the germline V gene are SGHTA and FQGTGA. The CDR3 is 15 residues long. This CDR3 reads CASSLDPGRGETQYF. Here the CDR3 DNA reads TGTGCCAGCAGCTTAGATCCTGGGAGGGGAGAGACCCAGTACTTC.

The chain has TRBV27 and TRBJ2-7; 7 bases align to TRBD2. V lost 5 bases and J lost 6; bases outside the gene matches: 19. The germline V gene has CDR1 MNHEY and CDR2 SMNVEV (reference sequence). This CDR3 has 17 residues. CDR3 nucleotide sequence: TGTGCCAGCAGTCCCCAGAGCAGACTAGCCCGGATTAGCGAGCAGTACTTC. Its translation is CASSPQSRLARISEQYF.

The V gene is TRBV19, the J gene TRBJ2-3; D is unclear. The CDR3 is 14 residues long. Germline CDR1 is LNHDA and CDR2 is SQIVND (reference sequence). V was pared by 0 bases and J by 4 bases, with 8 bases between. The CDR3 DNA sequence: TGTGCCAGTAGTATAGATCGAGCCTCAGATACGCAGTATTTT. Translated, it gives CASSIDRASDTQYF.

J is TRBJ2-3 and V is TRBV2; the match to TRBD2 covers 9 bases. The V segment lost 4 bases and the J segment 2 bases; nucleotides outside the gene matches: 7. Germline lookup yields CDR1 SNHLY and CDR2 FYNNEI. CDR3 size: 16 residues. The CDR3 DNA sequence: TGTGCCAGCAGTGCGAGGCGGGGGGGACACACAGATACGCAGTATTTT. Protein product: CASSARRGGHTDTQYF.

The chain uses TRBV7-2 and TRBJ1-2; D is unclear. V was pared by 0 bases and J by 4 bases, with 12 bases between. The CDR3 extends over 15 amino acids. Germline values: CDR1 SGHTA, CDR2 FQGNSA. CDR3 DNA: TGTGCCAGCAGCTTAGCACCCACAAGGACCTATGGCTACACCTTC. It encodes CASSLAPTRTYGYTF.

The chain recombines TRBV2 with TRBJ1-2; weak D call: TRBD1 (6 bases). The germline CDR1 and CDR2 sequences are SNHLY and FYNNEI. Between the trimmed V and J ends, which lost 6 bases and 1 base, there was a span of 18 bases. The CDR3 has 16 residues. This chain's CDR3 is CASRGAGGRLNYGYTF. The CDR3 region has the DNA TGTGCCAGCAGAGGTGCGGGGGGCAGGCTTAACTATGGCTACACCTTC.

This chain uses TRBV19 with TRBJ2-7; either TRBD1 or TRBD2 may fit D (6 bases each). CDR3 length equals 17 residues. V shed 6 bases and J shed 3 bases, with 24 bases lying between them. The V gene's germline CDR1 is LNHDA and CDR2 SQIVND (reference sequence). The CDR3 is CASSMRGVTGWIYEQYF. The CDR3 DNA reads as TGTGCCAGTAGCATGAGGGGGGTGACAGGTTGGATCTACGAGCAGTACTTC.

This clone was found a few times. The CDR3 is CASSLVPNEWGTEAFF. The CDR3 nucleotides read TGTGCCAGCAGCTTAGTCCCCAACGAATGGGGCACTGAAGCTTTCTTT. V usage is TRBV11-2 and J usage is TRBJ1-1; D gene unclear. The V and J ends lost 1 base and 4 bases respectively, with 16 bases between them. Germline V gives CDR1 SGHAT, CDR2 FQNNGV. The CDR3 length is 16 residues.

This chain connects TRBV28 to TRBJ1-5; 8 nucleotides align to TRBD1. V shed 1 base, J shed 5 bases, and the junction held 4 bases outside the gene matches. The germline CDR1 and CDR2 sequences are MDHEN and SYDVKM. The CDR3 spans 15 residues. CDR3 loop: CASSLSGGGDQPQHF. The CDR3 DNA is TGTGCCAGCAGTTTATCAGGGGGCGGTGATCAGCCCCAGCATTTT.

This clone appeared a few times. The rearrangement links TRBV5-8 to TRBJ1-1; weak D call: TRBD1 (5 bases). The CDR3 covers 16 residues. Looked up from germline, CDR1 is SGHTS and CDR2 is YDEGEE. Deletions cut 0 bases from V and 0 bases from J, with 12 bases between. The DNA for the CDR3 is TGTGCCAGCAGCTTGGTAGGACAACTATTGAACACTGAAGCTTTCTTT. As protein: CASSLVGQLLNTEAFF.

The chain joins TRBV5-1 to TRBJ1-1; D might be TRBD1 (6 bases). Trimming took off 0 bases at V and 4 bases at J, with 13 bases between the two ends. The germline CDR1 and CDR2 sequences are SGHRS and YFSETQ. This CDR3 is 15 amino acids long. CDR3 residues: CASSLVRGGITEAFF. CDR3 DNA sequence: TGCGCCAGCAGCTTGGTCAGGGGTGGGATCACTGAAGCTTTCTTT.

This clone showed up just once. V usage is TRBV19 and J usage is TRBJ1-1; D perhaps matches TRBD1 (5 bases). The CDR3 totals 13 residues. V was clipped by 5 bases and J by 6 bases, with 13 bases between them. The germline CDR1 and CDR2 sequences are LNHDA and SQIVND (reference sequence). The CDR3 sequence: CASSPWDGPEAFF. The CDR3 region has the DNA TGTGCCAGTAGTCCTTGGGACGGGCCTGAAGCTTTCTTT. Supplemented by reference TRBV19 and TRBJ1-1, the full variable domain reads DGGITQSPKYLFRKEGQNVTLSCEQNLNHDAMYWYRQDPGQGLRLIYYSQIVNDFQKGDIAEGYSVSREKKESFPLTVTSAQKNPTAFYLCASSPWDGPEAFFGQGTRLTVV.

A single count supports this clone. V gene TRBV4-1 combines with J gene TRBJ2-7; 11 nucleotides agree with TRBD2. The CDR3 is 15 amino acids. After removal of 4 bases from V and 2 bases from J, the junction contained 4 bases not matched to a gene. The V gene's germline CDR1 is MGHRA and CDR2 YSYEKL. As DNA, the CDR3 is TGCGCCAGCAGCCCCCTAGCGGGGGGCACCTACGAGCAGTACTTC. Translated, it gives CASSPLAGGTYEQYF.

The chain joins TRBV7-6 to TRBJ2-3; 13 bases are shared with TRBD2. The V segment lost 4 bases and the J segment 3 bases; nucleotides outside the gene matches: 4. The CDR3 has 16 residues. Germline V gives CDR1 SGHVS, CDR2 FNYEAQ. CDR3 coding DNA: TGTGCCAGCAGCTATGGACTAGCGGGAGTGACAGATACGCAGTATTTT. Translation: CASSYGLAGVTDTQYF.

This chain uses TRBV5-1 with TRBJ1-1; D perhaps matches TRBD1 (6 bases). Trimming left V 0 bases short and J 0 bases short, with 9 bases between. CDR1 is SGHRS, CDR2 YFSETQ, per germline. The CDR3 extends over 15 amino acids. CDR3 nucleotide sequence: TGCGCCAGCAGCTTGGGGACAGCTATGAACACTGAAGCTTTCTTT. This codes for CASSLGTAMNTEAFF.

The table lists this clone with a count of one. J is TRBJ1-1 and V is TRBV27; D unresolved. This CDR3 comprises 17 residues. Germline assignment: CDR1 MNHEY and CDR2 SMNVEV (reference sequence). Trimming cost V 6 bases and J 5 bases, with 25 bases left between them. The CDR3 nucleotides are TGTGCCAGCAGCCCTCTCGACTCTACCCCGAAAGGTACTGAAGCTTTCTTT. It specifies CASSPLDSTPKGTEAFF.

The chain couples TRBV27 to TRBJ2-5; tentatively, D is TRBD1 (6 bases). CDR3 length: 15 residues. Germline CDR1 is MNHEY and CDR2 is SMNVEV (reference sequence). With 3 bases removed from V and 5 bases from J, the gap between germline ends came to 16 bases. CDR3 sequence reads: CASSLIGGGRETQYF. CDR3 DNA: TGTGCCAGCAGTTTGATAGGGGGTGGGCGGGAGACCCAGTACTTC.

The V and J genes are TRBV18 and TRBJ1-3, with D possibly TRBD1 on 6 matching bases. Germline lookup yields CDR1 KGHSH and CDR2 LQKENI. Between the trimmed V and J ends, which lost 3 bases and 0 bases, there was a span of 15 bases. The CDR3 spans 17 residues. The CDR3 coding sequence is TGTGCCAGCTCACCTCTGACAGGACCGAGCTCTGGAAACACCATATATTTT. It yields the protein CASSPLTGPSSGNTIYF. Combining the CDR3 with reference TRBV18 and TRBJ1-3 gives the whole variable domain NAGVMQNPRHLVRRRGQEARLRCSPMKGHSHVYWYRQLPEEGLKFMVYLQKENIIDESGMPKERFSAEFPKEGPSILRIQQVVRGDSAAYFCASSPLTGPSSGNTIYFGEGSWLTVV.

The rearrangement joins TRBV27 to TRBJ1-5, with D unresolved. V lost 8 bases, J lost 3 bases, and 5 bases lay in between. CDR1 is MNHEY, CDR2 SMNVEV, per germline (reference sequence). The CDR3 covers 11 residues. CDR3 region: CASGSNQPQHF. CDR3 DNA: TGTGCCAGCGGGTCCAATCAGCCCCAGCATTTT.

V is TRBV27 and J is TRBJ1-1; D is unresolved. This CDR3 spans 13 amino acids. Germline-derived CDR1 and CDR2 are MNHEY and SMNVEV (reference sequence). Deletions cut 2 bases from V and 5 bases from J, with 9 bases between. This CDR3 is CASSLGVRTEAFF. Here the CDR3 DNA reads TGTGCCAGCAGTTTAGGGGTGAGAACTGAAGCTTTCTTT.